This T cell receptor (beta chain) was captured by sequencing in a study of blood T cells in healthy people across ages (dated by TCRdb to between 2015 and 2016). Broadly, across the study: Template switching captured roughly one uniquely barcoded TCR beta cDNA molecule per two T cells in model experiments. To avoid experimental bias, donors of different ages were spread randomly across the sequencing lanes. To track age-related changes in TCR beta repertoire diversity, the study relied on deep sequencing normalized with unique cDNA molecular identifiers. Four age groups were formed from the donors: young (average about 15 years), middle-aged (around 39), aged (over 55) and long-lived (around 82). Using the same blood draw, the study looked at two additional independent replicas of 1 million unique cDNA reads for two donors, one aged 18 to 30 and the other aged 80 or older. Study-wide conclusions, independent of this receptor: Because profiling used bulk unsorted PBMCs, naive and antigen-experienced compartments could not be compared conclusively. Estimates of total diversity based on one million sequenced T cells were regarded as lower bounds and as underestimates. Because donor CMV infection status was unknown, age-related changes in expanded clonotypes were potentially confounded. As age increased, observed TCR beta diversity per million T cells dropped in a roughly linear way, and a significant reduction was already evident by age roughly 36. Compared with the aged group, the long-lived group had more naive CD4+ T cells, fewer expanded clones and increased TCR diversity, suggesting age selection. The percentage of naive T cells measured by flow cytometry correlated strongly with observed TCR beta diversity.

The CDR3 goes from the cysteine to the phenylalanine over 17 residues. Only the CDR3 part of the read is kept: 51 bases, read in frame from the first base. The approximately 40 donors, aged about 6 to 95 years, were systemically healthy Caucasian individuals from Russia. Around 10 milliliters of peripheral blood were collected from each donor into EDTA-treated Vacutainer tubes. Ficoll-Paque density-gradient centrifugation was used to isolate PBMCs, with at least 7 million per sample. Total RNA was extracted from PBMCs with Trizol reagent, with at least 5 micrograms obtained per sample. For every donor, flow cytometry on a PBMC aliquot measured the percentage of naive CD45RAhigh/CD27high T cells. The receptor library was made with 5' RACE. TCRdb records Illumina HiSeq 2500 as the sequencer. A second about 7 to 11 cycle PCR used a sample-barcoded 5' primer and a J-beta primer mix. A template-switch 5' adaptor carrying 12 random nucleotides introduced a unique molecular identifier onto each TCR beta cDNA molecule. Each sample yielded at least 3 million CDR3-containing paired-end reads. First-strand cDNA synthesis was performed from all RNA using the Mint cDNA synthesis kit, with priming by a TRBC-specific oligonucleotide. Following uracil-DNA glycosylase treatment, all cDNA underwent a first 18-cycle PCR with the universal primers M1SS and BC2_uni_R. The original pipeline was this. For normalization, 1 million high-quality reads, each with a distinct molecular identifier, were randomly selected from each sample. Reads with shared molecular identifiers were discarded instead of being binned into consensus sequences. CDR3 identification, clonotype clustering and error correction used MiTCR with a Q25 quality threshold and the strictest error-elimination algorithm. A nonparametric unseen species model with Euler transformation was used to estimate a lower bound on total TCR beta diversity. In-frame beta chains were kept once TCRdb had trimmed the public reads at Q25 with fastp and called clones with MiXCR. Rows matching on CDR3 protein sequence are summarized as one entry with the most common DNA and genes. TCRdb, rather than the study authors, made the V and J calls. The sample table holds 850,000 to 950,000 distinct CDR3 sequences, of which around 28% were seen once. In total, the top ten clones hold around 16% of the sample.

Concerning this clonotype: Its antigen remains undetermined. A much larger clone sits a single nucleotide away, making a read error possible.

The origin of this receptor is a woman aged 80 or older in good health. The chain couples TRBV12-3 or TRBV12-4 to TRBJ1-2, and possibly TRBD1, on 5 matching bases. Sequencing used blood. This receptor has the CDR3 CAGSLGWDSNSGGGYTF. At the DNA level, the sequence is TGTGCCGGCAGTTTGGGATGGGACTCCAACTCCGGCGGGGGCTACACCTTC.